This is a list of T cell receptor beta chains from one sample in a study of T cell responses to AZD1222 COVID-19 vaccine. Libraries were prepared by immunoSEQ multiplex PCR; TCRdb keeps only in-frame clonotypes and omits some of them. The table lists around 99,000 clones, roughly nine tenths of them singletons. This material consisted of peripheral blood, taken on day 0 of AZD1222 vaccination. The origin of the receptors is an adult in good health. CDR3s include the opening cysteine and the closing phenylalanine or tryptophan. The D gene is left open where the match is weak. Size values are once, few and many counts, or a class for expanded clones, and some rows have none.

abundance: -
d_gene: -
v_gene: TRBV5-4
j_gene: TRBJ1-4
CDR3aa: CASSLKGRPNEKLFF
CDR3nt: TGTGCCAGCAGCTTGAAAGGCAGGCCTAATGAAAAACTGTTTTTT

abundance: -
d_gene: TRBD1
v_gene: TRBV7-2
j_gene: TRBJ1-4
CDR3aa: CASSSLQGTRGEKLFF
CDR3nt: TGTGCCAGCAGCTCACTACAGGGGACACGGGGGGAAAAACTGTTTTTT

abundance: -
d_gene: -
v_gene: TRBV11-1
j_gene: TRBJ2-7
CDR3aa: CASTNRASPYEQYF
CDR3nt: TGTGCCAGCACGAACAGGGCTAGTCCCTACGAGCAGTACTTC

abundance: -
d_gene: TRBD1
v_gene: TRBV6-2/TRBV6-3
j_gene: TRBJ2-1
CDR3aa: CASSLQGANEQFF
CDR3nt: TGTGCCAGCAGTCTACAGGGGGCTAATGAGCAGTTCTTC

abundance: -
d_gene: TRBD1
v_gene: TRBV29-1
j_gene: TRBJ2-1
CDR3aa: CSGGTGTGGEQFF
CDR3nt: TGCAGCGGAGGGACAGGGACGGGCGGTGAGCAGTTCTTC

abundance: once
d_gene: TRBD1
v_gene: TRBV5-4
j_gene: TRBJ2-6
CDR3aa: CASSQGQLQGGANVLTF
CDR3nt: TGTGCCAGCAGCCAGGGACAGCTGCAAGGGGGGGCCAACGTCCTGACTTTC

abundance: -
d_gene: TRBD1
v_gene: TRBV10-3
j_gene: TRBJ2-7
CDR3aa: CAIRRTGPSYEQYF
CDR3nt: TGTGCCATCAGGAGGACAGGGCCGAGCTACGAGCAGTACTTC

abundance: -
d_gene: TRBD1
v_gene: TRBV28
j_gene: TRBJ1-3
CDR3aa: CASSSGGLGFSGNTIYF
CDR3nt: TGTGCCAGCAGTTCAGGGGGTCTCGGATTTTCTGGAAACACCATATATTTT

abundance: -
d_gene: TRBD2
v_gene: TRBV27
j_gene: TRBJ2-7
CDR3aa: CASSRLAGGSYEQYF
CDR3nt: TGTGCCAGCAGTCGTTTAGCGGGAGGGAGCTACGAGCAGTACTTC

abundance: -
d_gene: -
v_gene: TRBV15
j_gene: TRBJ1-4
CDR3aa: CATDIQGSNEKLFF
CDR3nt: TGTGCCACGGACATACAGGGCTCTAATGAAAAACTGTTTTTT

abundance: -
d_gene: -
v_gene: TRBV6-5
j_gene: TRBJ2-1
CDR3aa: CASSLASPTASQFF
CDR3nt: TGTGCCAGCAGCCTCGCTAGCCCAACAGCTAGTCAGTTCTTC

abundance: few
d_gene: -
v_gene: TRBV7-8
j_gene: TRBJ1-1
CDR3aa: CASSRGGNTEAFF
CDR3nt: TGTGCCAGCAGCCGGGGGGGCAACACTGAAGCTTTCTTT